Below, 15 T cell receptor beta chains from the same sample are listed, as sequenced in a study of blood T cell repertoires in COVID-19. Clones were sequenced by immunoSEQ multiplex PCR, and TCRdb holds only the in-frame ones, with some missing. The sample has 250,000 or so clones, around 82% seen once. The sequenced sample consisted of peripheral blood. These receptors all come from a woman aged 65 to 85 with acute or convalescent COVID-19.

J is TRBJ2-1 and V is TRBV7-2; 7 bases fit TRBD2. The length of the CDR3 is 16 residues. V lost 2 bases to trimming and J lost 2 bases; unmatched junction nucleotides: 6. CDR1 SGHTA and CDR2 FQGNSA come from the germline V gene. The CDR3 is CASSLNLAATYNEQFF. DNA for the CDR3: TGTGCCAGCAGCTTAAATCTAGCGGCGACCTACAATGAGCAGTTCTTC.

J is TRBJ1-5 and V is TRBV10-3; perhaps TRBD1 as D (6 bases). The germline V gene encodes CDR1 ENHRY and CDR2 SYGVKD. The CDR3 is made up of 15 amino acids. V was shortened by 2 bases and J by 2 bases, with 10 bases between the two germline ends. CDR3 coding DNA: TGTGCCATCAGTGAGGGAAGACAGGGCAATCAGCCCCAGCATTTT. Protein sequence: CAISEGRQGNQPQHF.

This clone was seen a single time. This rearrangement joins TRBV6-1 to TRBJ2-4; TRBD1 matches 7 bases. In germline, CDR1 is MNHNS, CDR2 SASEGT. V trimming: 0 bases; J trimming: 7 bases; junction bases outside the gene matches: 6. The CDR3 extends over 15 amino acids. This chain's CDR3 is CASSEAGQLVNIQYF. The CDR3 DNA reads TGTGCCAGCAGTGAAGCGGGACAGCTGGTGAACATTCAGTACTTC.

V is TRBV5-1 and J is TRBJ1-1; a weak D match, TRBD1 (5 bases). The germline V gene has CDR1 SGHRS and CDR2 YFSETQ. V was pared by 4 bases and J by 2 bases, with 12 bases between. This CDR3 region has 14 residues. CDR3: CASSGGRVNTEAFF. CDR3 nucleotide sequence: TGCGCCAGCAGCGGGGGGAGGGTCAACACTGAAGCTTTCTTT.

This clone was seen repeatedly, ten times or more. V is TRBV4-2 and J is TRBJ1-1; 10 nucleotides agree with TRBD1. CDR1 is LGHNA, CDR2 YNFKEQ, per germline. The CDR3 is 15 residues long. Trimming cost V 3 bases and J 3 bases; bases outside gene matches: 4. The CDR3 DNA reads TGTGCCAGCAGCCAGACAGGGGGCGCGGACACTGAAGCTTTCTTT. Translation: CASSQTGGADTEAFF.

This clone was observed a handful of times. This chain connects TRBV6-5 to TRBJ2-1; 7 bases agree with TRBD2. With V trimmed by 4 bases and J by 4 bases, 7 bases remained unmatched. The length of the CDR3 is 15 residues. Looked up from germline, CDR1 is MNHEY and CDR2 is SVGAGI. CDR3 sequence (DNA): TGTGCCAGCAGTTTCGGACTAGAACTTTACAATGAGCAGTTCTTC. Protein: CASSFGLELYNEQFF.

The CDR3 nucleotides read TGTGCCAGCAGTAGAGACGCAGGGTCCTACGAGCAGTACTTC. This sequence encodes CASSRDAGSYEQYF. V is TRBV6-2 or TRBV6-3 and J is TRBJ2-7; D may be TRBD1 (5 bases). Trimming removed 5 bases from V and 1 base from J, with 12 bases in between. The V gene's germline CDR1 is MNHEY and CDR2 SVGEGT. The CDR3 length is 14 residues.

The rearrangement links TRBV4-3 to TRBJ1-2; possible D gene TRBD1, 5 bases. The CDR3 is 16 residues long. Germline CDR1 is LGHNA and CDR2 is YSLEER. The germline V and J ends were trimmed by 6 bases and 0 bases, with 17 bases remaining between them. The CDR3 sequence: CASRHTSGISNYGYTF. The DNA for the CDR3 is TGCGCCAGCAGACACACTTCAGGGATATCTAACTATGGCTACACCTTC.

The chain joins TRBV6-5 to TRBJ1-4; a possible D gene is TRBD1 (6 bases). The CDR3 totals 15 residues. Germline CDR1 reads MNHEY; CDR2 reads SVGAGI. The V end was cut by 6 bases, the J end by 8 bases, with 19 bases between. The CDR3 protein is CASRSPTGMGEKLFF. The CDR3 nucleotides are TGTGCCAGCAGATCACCGACAGGAATGGGGGAAAAACTGTTTTTT.

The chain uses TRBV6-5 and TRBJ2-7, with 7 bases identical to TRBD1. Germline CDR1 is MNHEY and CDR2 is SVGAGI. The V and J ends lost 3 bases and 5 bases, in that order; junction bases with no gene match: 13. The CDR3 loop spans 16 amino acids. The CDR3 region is CASSYDMRQGPHEQYF. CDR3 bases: TGTGCCAGCAGTTATGATATGAGACAGGGTCCTCACGAGCAGTACTTC.

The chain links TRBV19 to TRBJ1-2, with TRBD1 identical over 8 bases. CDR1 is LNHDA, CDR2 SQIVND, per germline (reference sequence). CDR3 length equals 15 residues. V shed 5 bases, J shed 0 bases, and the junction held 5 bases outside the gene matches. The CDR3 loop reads CASSFGQGANYGYTF. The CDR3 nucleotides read TGTGCCAGTAGTTTCGGACAGGGAGCTAACTATGGCTACACCTTC.

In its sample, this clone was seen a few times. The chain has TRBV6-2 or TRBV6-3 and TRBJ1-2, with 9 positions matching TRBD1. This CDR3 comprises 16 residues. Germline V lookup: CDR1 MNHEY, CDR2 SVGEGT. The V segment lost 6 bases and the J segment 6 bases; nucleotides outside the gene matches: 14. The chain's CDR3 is CASSEAPGQGTDGYTF. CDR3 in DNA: TGTGCCAGCAGCGAAGCCCCGGGACAGGGCACCGATGGCTACACCTTC.

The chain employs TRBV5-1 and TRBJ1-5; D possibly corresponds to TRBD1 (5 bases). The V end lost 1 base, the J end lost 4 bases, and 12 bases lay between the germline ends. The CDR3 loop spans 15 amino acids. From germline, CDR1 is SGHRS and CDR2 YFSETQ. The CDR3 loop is CASSLSPGLNQPQHF. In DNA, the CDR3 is TGCGCCAGCAGCTTGTCTCCAGGGCTGAATCAGCCCCAGCATTTT.

The CDR3 sequence is CAISELGGGEYQPQHF. The CDR3 nucleotides are TGTGCCATCAGTGAGTTAGGCGGGGGCGAATATCAGCCCCAGCATTTT. This sequence joins TRBV10-3 and TRBJ1-5; D may be TRBD1 (6 bases). Trimming stripped 1 base from V and 5 bases from J, with 15 bases between. Per germline, CDR1 ENHRY and CDR2 SYGVKD. The CDR3 extends over 16 amino acids.

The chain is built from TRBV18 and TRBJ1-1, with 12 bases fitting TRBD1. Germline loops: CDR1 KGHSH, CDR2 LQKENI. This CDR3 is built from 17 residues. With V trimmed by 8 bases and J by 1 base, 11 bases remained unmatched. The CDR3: CASHTGQGATSNTEAFF. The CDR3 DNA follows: TGTGCCAGCCACACGGGACAGGGGGCTACCTCGAACACTGAAGCTTTCTTT.